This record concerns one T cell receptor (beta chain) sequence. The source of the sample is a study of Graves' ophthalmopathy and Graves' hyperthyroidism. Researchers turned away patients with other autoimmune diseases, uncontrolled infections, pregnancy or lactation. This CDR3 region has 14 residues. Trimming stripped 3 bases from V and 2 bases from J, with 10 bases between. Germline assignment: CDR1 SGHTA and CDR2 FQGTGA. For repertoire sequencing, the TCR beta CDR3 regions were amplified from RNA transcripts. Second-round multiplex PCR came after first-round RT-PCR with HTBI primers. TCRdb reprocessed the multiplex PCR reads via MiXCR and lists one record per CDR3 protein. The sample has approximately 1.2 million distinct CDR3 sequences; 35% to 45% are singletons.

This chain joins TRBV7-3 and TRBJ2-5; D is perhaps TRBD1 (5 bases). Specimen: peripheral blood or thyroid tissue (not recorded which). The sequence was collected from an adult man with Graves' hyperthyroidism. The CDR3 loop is CASSFGQKQETQYF. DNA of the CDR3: TGTGCCAGCAGCTTCGGACAAAAGCAAGAGACCCAGTACTTC.